This is a list of T cell receptor beta chains from one sample in a study of cytomegalovirus exposure and HLA in healthy donors. Method: immunoSEQ multiplex PCR; TCRdb's copy keeps in-frame clones and lacks some. This sample has some 150,000 clones, with around 68% found just once. Material: PBMCs. The receptors stem from a man aged 40-49 years in good health and CMV-seronegative. Each CDR3 is given with its conserved first and last residue. D genes are given only for firm matches. Part of the rows lack a size; the others show once, few, many or a class for expanded clones.

TRBJ1-1 | - | - | TRBV19 | CASSIRGNTEAFF | TGTGCCAGTAGTATCCGGGGGAACACTGAAGCTTTCTTT
TRBJ1-2 | - | TRBD1 | TRBV29-1 | CSVEAVDRVDGYTF | TGCAGCGTTGAAGCGGTTGACAGGGTGGACGGCTACACCTTC
TRBJ1-3 | - | TRBD1 | TRBV6-1 | CASSASLQGAGNTIYF | TGTGCCAGCAGTGCGTCCCTACAGGGGGCTGGAAACACCATATATTTT
TRBJ1-3 | few | TRBD1 | TRBV5-1 | CASSPGDRGGNTIYF | TGCGCCAGCAGCCCAGGGGACAGGGGAGGAAACACCATATATTTT
TRBJ2-3 | - | - | TRBV7-2 | CASSSGDFTDTQYF | TGTGCCAGCAGCTCCGGGGACTTCACAGATACGCAGTATTTT
TRBJ2-6 | - | TRBD1 | TRBV5-1 | CASSSDRVLSGANVLTF | TGCGCCAGCAGCTCTGACAGGGTTCTCTCTGGGGCCAACGTCCTGACTTTC
TRBJ2-7 | - | - | TRBV28 | CASSRGTYEQYF | TGTGCCAGCAGTCGAGGAACCTACGAGCAGTACTTC
TRBJ2-7 | - | - | TRBV30 | CAWSVRMLSYEQYF | TGTGCCTGGAGTGTCAGGATGTTATCCTACGAGCAGTACTTC
TRBJ2-1 | - | TRBD1 | TRBV28 | CAIRTGGNYNEQFF | TGTGCCATACGGACAGGGGGAAACTACAATGAGCAGTTCTTC
TRBJ1-5 | - | TRBD1 | TRBV7-6 | CASSLLVGGEGNQPQHF | TGTGCCAGCAGCTTATTGGTAGGGGGCGAGGGAAATCAGCCCCAGCATTTT
TRBJ1-2 | - | TRBD1 | TRBV28 | CASSLFPGGWDSSNYGYTF | TGTGCCAGCAGTTTATTTCCGGGCGGGTGGGACAGCAGCAACTATGGCTACACCTTC
TRBJ2-1 | - | - | TRBV7-2 | CASSSSSESYNEQFF | TGTGCCAGCAGCTCCTCTAGCGAGTCATACAATGAGCAGTTCTTC